The sample holds a few counts of the clone carrying this T cell receptor beta chain. Its antigen is unidentified. The sample originates from a study of early T cells in non-severe SARS-CoV-2 infection. J gave up 5 bases and V 4 bases, and 8 bases lay outside the gene matches. The CDR3 spans 16 residues. Germline CDR1 and CDR2: SGHVS and FQNEAQ. Individual cDNA molecules carried attached unique molecular identifiers. TCRdb analysed the 5' RACE reads with MiXCR anew, one entry per CDR3 protein. Of about 27,000 distinct CDR3 sequences in the sample, 4% to 5% were seen once. Study-level results: The matching step, a VDJdb search, favored anti-spike CD8 responses and missed private and CD4 specificities.

Sequencing input: whole blood. This chain uses TRBV7-8 with TRBJ2-5, with 12 bases matching TRBD2. The receptor's source is an adult who was a healthcare worker with PCR-confirmed SARS-CoV-2 infection or an uninfected control (not recorded which). CDR3 region: CASSSRLAGVIETQYF. The CDR3 DNA reads TGTGCCAGCAGCTCAAGACTAGCGGGAGTCATTGAGACCCAGTACTTC.